The text below deals with one T cell receptor (beta chain). This specimen comes from a study of blood T cell repertoires in COVID-19. CDR1 SGHRS and CDR2 YFSETQ come from the germline V gene. The V gene lost 3 bases and the J gene lost 4 bases, with 17 bases spanning the gap. The CDR3 is 16 amino acids. Generated by immunoSEQ multiplex PCR, the TCRdb table keeps only in-frame clones and is missing some. The data show roughly 120,000 clones, 70% to 80% seen once. The material sequenced was peripheral blood. This sequence originates from a man aged 50 to 60 with acute or convalescent COVID-19. The gene calls are TRBV5-1 and TRBJ2-1; D may be TRBD1 (6 bases). CDR3 loop: CASSWGHGGGYNEQFF. The CDR3 region has the DNA TGCGCCAGCAGCTGGGGACATGGCGGAGGTTACAATGAGCAGTTCTTC.